This TCR beta chain emerged from a study of Ad26.COV2.S vaccination and SARS-CoV-2 variants. Treatment specified: about 20 received Ad26.COV2.S at low or high dose, single or two shots; several received placebo; per-sample allocation not given. The study sampled participants on day 63 after the first vaccine or placebo injection. Vaccination used an Ad26 vector expressing Wuhan-strain SARS-CoV-2 spike. As concerns this clone: Its antigen is as yet unknown.

Generated by immunoSEQ multiplex PCR, the TCRdb table keeps only in-frame clones and is missing some. The sample has approximately 350,000 clones, around 87% seen once. This CDR3 contains 12 residues. V gave up 5 bases and J gave up 5 bases, with 9 bases separating them. Germline V gene data show CDR1 as MNHEY and CDR2 as SVGEGT. Whole-study findings and limits: Spike-specific TCR breadth ran higher among vaccine recipients than placebo recipients.

The clonotype originates from a person between 18 and 60 years old who received the Ad26.COV2.S COVID-19 vaccine or a placebo. The chain combines TRBV6-2 or TRBV6-3 with TRBJ1-1; D possibly corresponds to TRBD1 (5 bases). The material sequenced was peripheral blood, taken in a trial of Ad26.COV2.S vaccine versus placebo. CDR3 DNA: TGTGCCAGCAGTACGGGGGTGACTGAAGCTTTCTTT. Encoded protein: CASSTGVTEAFF.